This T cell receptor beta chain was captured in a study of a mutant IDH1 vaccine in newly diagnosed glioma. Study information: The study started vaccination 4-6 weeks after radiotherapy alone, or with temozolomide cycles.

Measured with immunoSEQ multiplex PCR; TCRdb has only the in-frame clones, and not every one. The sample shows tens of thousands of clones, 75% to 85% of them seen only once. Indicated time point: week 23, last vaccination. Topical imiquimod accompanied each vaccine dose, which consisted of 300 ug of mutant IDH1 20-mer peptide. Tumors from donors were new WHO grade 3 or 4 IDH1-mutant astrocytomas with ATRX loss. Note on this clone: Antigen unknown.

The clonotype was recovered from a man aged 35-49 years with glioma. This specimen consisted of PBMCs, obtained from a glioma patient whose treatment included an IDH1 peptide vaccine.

CDR3 region: CASSLEPGRGGNTIYF. The CDR3, as DNA: TGTGCCAGCAGCTTAGAACCGGGAAGGGGCGGAAACACCATATATTTT. The chain links TRBV7-6 to TRBJ1-3; possibly TRBD1 for D (5 bases). Germline-derived CDR1 and CDR2 are SGHVS and FNYEAQ. Trimming took off 1 base at V and 4 bases at J, with 14 bases between the two ends. The CDR3 sequence is 16 residues long.